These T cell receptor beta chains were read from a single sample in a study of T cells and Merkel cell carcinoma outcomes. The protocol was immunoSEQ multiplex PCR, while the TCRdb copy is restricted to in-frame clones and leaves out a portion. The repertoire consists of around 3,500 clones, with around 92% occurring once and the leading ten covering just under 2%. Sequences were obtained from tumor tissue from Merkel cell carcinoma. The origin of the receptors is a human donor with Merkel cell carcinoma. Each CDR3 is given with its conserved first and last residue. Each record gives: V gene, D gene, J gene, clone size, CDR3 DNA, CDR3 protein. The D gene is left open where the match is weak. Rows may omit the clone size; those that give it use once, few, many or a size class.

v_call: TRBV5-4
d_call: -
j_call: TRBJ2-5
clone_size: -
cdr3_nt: TGTGCCAGCAGCGCCCGTGGGGTCGCAGAGACCCAGTACTTC
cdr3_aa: CASSARGVAETQYF

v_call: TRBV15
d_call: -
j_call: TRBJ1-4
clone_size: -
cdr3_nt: TGTGCCACCAGCATCGGGGACGGGGCTAATGAAAAACTGTTTTTT
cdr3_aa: CATSIGDGANEKLFF

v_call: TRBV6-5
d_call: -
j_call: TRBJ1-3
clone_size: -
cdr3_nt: TGTGCCAGCAGTTGGGGGGCGCTCTCTGGAAACACCATATATTTT
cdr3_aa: CASSWGALSGNTIYF

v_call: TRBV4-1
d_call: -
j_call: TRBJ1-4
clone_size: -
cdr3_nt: TGCGCCAGCAGCTACTTGTTAAAGGAAAAACTGTTTTTT
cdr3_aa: CASSYLLKEKLFF

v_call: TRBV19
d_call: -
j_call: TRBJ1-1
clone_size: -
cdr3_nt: TGTGCCAGTAGTAGGTTAGCTATGAACACTGAAGCTTTCTTT
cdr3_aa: CASSRLAMNTEAFF

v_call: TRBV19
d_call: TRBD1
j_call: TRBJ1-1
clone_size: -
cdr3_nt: TGTGCCAGTAGGCGACAGGGGAGGAACACTGAAGCTTTCTTT
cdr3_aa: CASRRQGRNTEAFF

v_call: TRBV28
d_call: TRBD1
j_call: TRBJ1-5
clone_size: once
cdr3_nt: TGTGCTACACGATTGGACAGGCAGGGTCAGCCCCAGCATTTT
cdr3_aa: CATRLDRQGQPQHF

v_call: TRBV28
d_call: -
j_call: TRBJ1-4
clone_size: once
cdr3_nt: TGTGCCAGCATCGATACTACACAGGGAGAAAAACTGTTTTTT
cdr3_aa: CASIDTTQGEKLFF

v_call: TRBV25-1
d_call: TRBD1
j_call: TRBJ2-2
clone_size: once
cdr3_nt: TGTGCCAGCAGTGGAGTACAGGGGGCGACGGACACCGGGGAGCTGTTTTTT
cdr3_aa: CASSGVQGATDTGELFF

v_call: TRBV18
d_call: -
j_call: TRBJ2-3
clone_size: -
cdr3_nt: TGTGCCAGCTCATCACGACAGACTACAGATACGCAGTATTTT
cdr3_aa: CASSSRQTTDTQYF

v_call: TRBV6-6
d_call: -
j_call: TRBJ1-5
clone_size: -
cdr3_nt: TGTGCCAGCAGTTACGATGGGGGCAATCAGCCCCAGCATTTT
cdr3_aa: CASSYDGGNQPQHF

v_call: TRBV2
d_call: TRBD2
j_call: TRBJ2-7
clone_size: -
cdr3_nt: TGTGCCAGCAACCCTTTTAGCGGGGGGACCTCCTACGAGCAGTACTTC
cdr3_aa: CASNPFSGGTSYEQYF

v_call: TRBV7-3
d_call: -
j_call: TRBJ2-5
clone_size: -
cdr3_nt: TGTGCCAGCAGCTTCGGCCCCCGAGGGGAGACCCAGTACTTC
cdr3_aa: CASSFGPRGETQYF

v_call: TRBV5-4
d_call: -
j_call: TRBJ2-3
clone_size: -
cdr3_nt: TGTGCCAGCAGCTTCGAAGGTAGCACAGATACGCAGTATTTT
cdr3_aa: CASSFEGSTDTQYF

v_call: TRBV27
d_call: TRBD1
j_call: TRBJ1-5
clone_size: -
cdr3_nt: TGTGCCAGCAGCCCAAGGACAGGGGGATACAATCAGCCCCAGCATTTT
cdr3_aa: CASSPRTGGYNQPQHF

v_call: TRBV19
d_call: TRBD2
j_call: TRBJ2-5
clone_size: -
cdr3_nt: TGTGCCAGTAGTAGGACTAGCGGGAGGGGGTACCAAGAGACCCAGTACTTC
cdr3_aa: CASSRTSGRGYQETQYF

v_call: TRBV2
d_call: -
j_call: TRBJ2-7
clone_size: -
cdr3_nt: TGTGCCAGCAGTGAAGGCCGCGGAGGACTGGACGAGCAGTACTTC
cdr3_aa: CASSEGRGGLDEQYF

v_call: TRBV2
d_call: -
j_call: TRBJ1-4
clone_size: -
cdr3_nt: TGTGCCAGCAGTGAATTGGAAAAACTGTTTTTT
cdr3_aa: CASSELEKLFF

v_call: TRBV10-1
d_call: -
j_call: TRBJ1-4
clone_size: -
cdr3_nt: TGCGCCAGCAGTGAAACAACAACTAATGAAAAACTGTTTTTT
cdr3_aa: CASSETTTNEKLFF

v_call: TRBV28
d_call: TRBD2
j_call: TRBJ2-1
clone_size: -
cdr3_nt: TGTGCCAGCAGCTCTCTCGCGGGAGGTTACAATGAGCAGTTCTTC
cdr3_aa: CASSSLAGGYNEQFF

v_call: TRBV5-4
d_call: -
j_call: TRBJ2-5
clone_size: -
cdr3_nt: TGTGCCAGCAGCCTGGGGGGCGGGAGCAGAGAGACCCAGTACTTC
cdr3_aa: CASSLGGGSRETQYF

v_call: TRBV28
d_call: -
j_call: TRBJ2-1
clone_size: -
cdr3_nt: TGTGCCAGCAGTTTATGGGTGGGCCAGGGATACAATGAGCAGTTCTTC
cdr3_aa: CASSLWVGQGYNEQFF

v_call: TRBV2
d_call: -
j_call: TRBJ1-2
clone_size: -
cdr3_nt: TGTGCCAGCAGTTCGTTGGGTTACCGATGCTATGGCTACACCTTC
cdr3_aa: CASSSLGYRCYGYTF

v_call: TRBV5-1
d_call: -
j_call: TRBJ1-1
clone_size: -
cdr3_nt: TGCGCCAGCAGTGCCCGGGGAGCCACGTTCGCAGCTTTCTTT
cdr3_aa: CASSARGATFAAFF

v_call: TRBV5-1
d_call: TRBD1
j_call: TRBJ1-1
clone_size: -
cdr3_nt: TGCGCCAGCAGTCAGGGGGAAATGGCTGAAGCTTTCTTT
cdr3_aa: CASSQGEMAEAFF

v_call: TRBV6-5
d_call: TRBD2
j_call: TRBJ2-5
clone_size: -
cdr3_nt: TGTGCCAGCAGTTACGAGGCGGGAGGGGAGACCCAGTACTTC
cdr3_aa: CASSYEAGGETQYF

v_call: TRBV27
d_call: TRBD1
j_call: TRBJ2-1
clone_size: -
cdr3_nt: TGTGCCAGCAGTTCCCCGGGGACAGGGGGAAACAATGAGCAGTTCTTC
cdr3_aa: CASSSPGTGGNNEQFF

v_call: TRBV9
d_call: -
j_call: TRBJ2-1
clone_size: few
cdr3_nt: TGTGCCAGCAGCGCCGCTTCCTTGAGCTCCTACAATGAGCAGTTCTTC
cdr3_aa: CASSAASLSSYNEQFF

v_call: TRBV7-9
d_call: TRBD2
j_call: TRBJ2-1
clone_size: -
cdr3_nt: TGTGCTAGCAGCTTATTGGCTAGCGGGAGTACGAATGAGCAGTTCTTC
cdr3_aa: CASSLLASGSTNEQFF

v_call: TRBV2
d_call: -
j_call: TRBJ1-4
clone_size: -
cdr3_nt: TGTGCCAGCAGTGAATTAAAGCCCGATCTAGGACTGTTTTTT
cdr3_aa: CASSELKPDLGLFF

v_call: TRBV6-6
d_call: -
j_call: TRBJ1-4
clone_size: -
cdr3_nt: TGTGCCAGCAGTGAGGGGCAGGGATACGAAAAACTGTTTTTT
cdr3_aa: CASSEGQGYEKLFF

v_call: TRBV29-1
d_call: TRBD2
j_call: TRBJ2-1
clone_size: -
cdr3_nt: TGCAGCGTTGAATACGGATCTAGCGGGCAGTTCTTC
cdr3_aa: CSVEYGSSGQFF

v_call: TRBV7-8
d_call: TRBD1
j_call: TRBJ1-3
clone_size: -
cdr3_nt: TGTGCCAGCAGCTTAGGTGACAGGGGAGGAAACACCATATATTTT
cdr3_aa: CASSLGDRGGNTIYF

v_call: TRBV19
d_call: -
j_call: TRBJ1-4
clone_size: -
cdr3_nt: TGTGCCAGTAGTATTGGCAGGGAGAGCGAAAAACTGTTTTTT
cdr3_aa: CASSIGRESEKLFF

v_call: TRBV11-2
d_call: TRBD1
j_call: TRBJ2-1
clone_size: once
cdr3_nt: TGTGCCAGCAGGCAGGGGGAGTATGAGCAGTTCTTC
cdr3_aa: CASRQGEYEQFF

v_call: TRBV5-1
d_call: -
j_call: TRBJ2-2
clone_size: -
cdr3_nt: TGCGCCAGCAGCTTGCTACGGGAGAGCACCGGGGAGCTGTTTTTT
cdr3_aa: CASSLLRESTGELFF

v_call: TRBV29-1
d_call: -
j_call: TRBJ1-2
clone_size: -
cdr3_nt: TGCAGCGCCGAGGCCGGGTCCCTTGGCTACACCTTC
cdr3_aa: CSAEAGSLGYTF

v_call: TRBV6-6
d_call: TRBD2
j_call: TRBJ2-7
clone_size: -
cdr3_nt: TGTGCCAGCACGGGAGGGAGTACCCCCTACGAGCAGTACTTC
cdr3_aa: CASTGGSTPYEQYF

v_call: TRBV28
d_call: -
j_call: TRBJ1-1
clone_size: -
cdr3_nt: TGTGCCAGCAGTCCAGGGAGAAGGGAAGCTTTCTTT
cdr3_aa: CASSPGRREAFF

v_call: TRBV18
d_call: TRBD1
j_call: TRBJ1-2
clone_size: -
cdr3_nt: TGTGCCAGCTCCAGGCGGAGGGGGCCTAACTATGGCTACACCTTC
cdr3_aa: CASSRRRGPNYGYTF

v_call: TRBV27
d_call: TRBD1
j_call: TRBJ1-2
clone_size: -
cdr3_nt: TGTGCCAGCAGTCCGATCGACAGGGGCTATGGCTACACCTTC
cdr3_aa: CASSPIDRGYGYTF

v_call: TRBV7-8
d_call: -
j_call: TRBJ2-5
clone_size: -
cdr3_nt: TGTGCCAGCAGCATCGGGAACCAAGAGACCCAGTACTTC
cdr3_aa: CASSIGNQETQYF

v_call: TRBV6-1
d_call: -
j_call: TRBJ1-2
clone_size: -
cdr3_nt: TGTGCCAGCAGTGTTTTAGACAATGGCTACACCTTC
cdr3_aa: CASSVLDNGYTF

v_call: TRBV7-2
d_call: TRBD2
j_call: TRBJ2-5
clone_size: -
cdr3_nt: TGTGCCAGCAGCGACTATCGACCGCGGGAGGGCCAGGGAGAGACCCAGTACTTC
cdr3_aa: CASSDYRPREGQGETQYF

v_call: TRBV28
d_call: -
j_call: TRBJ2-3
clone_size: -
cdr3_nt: TGTGCCAGCGGCCTGGGGGGGACAAGCACAGATACGCAGTATTTT
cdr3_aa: CASGLGGTSTDTQYF

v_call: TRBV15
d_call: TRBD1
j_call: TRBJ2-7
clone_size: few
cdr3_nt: TGTGCCACCAGCCTGGGACAGTCCTACGAGCAGTACTTC
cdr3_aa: CATSLGQSYEQYF

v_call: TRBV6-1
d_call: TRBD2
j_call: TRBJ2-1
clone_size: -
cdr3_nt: TGTGCCAGCAGTGAAAAGGGGACTAGCTCCTACAATGAGCAGTTCTTC
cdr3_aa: CASSEKGTSSYNEQFF

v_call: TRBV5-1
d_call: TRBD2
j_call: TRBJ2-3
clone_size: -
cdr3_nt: TGCGCCAGCAGCTTGGTCCGCGGGAGCATGACAGATACGCAGTATTTT
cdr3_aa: CASSLVRGSMTDTQYF

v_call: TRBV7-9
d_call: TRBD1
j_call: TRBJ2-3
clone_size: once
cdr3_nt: TGTGCCAGCAGCTGGCGGGACAGGGGTACAGATACGCAGTATTTT
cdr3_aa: CASSWRDRGTDTQYF

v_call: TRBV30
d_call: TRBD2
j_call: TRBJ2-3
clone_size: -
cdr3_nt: TGTGCTCGAATGAGCGGGACTACAGATACGCAGTATTTT
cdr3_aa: CARMSGTTDTQYF